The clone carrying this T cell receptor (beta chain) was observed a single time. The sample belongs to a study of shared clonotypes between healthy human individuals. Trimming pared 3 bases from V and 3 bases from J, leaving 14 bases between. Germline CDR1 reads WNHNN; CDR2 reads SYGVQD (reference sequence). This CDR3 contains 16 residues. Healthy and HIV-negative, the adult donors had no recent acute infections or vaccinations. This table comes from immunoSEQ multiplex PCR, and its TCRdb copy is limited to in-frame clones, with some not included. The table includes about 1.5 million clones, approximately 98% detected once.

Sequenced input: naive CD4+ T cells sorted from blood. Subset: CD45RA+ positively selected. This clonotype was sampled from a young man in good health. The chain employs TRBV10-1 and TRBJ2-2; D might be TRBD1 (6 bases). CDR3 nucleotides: TGCGCCAGCAGTGAATCGCCGGGACAACACACCGGGGAGCTGTTTTTT. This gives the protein CASSESPGQHTGELFF.